This T cell receptor (beta chain) is drawn from a study of neoadjuvant anti-PD-1 for oral cavity cancer. The length of the CDR3 is 12 residues. With V trimmed by 10 bases and J by 5 bases, 3 bases remained unmatched. Germline CDR1 and CDR2: MNHNY and SVGAGI (reference sequence). In regard to this clone: As yet, its antigen is unknown.

Six replicates per PBMC sample, mostly from around 460 ng of genomic DNA. Sequencing used immunoSEQ multiplex PCR; TCRdb keeps in-frame clones, though not all of them. Of about 62,000 clones in the sample, 65% to 85% are singletons; the top ten hold just over 2.5%. Broader study findings: Higher pretreatment Treg/Th17 ratios tracked higher pretreatment blood clonality. PBMC Gini-index clonality exceeded responders' in non-responders post-nivolumab.

The rearrangement links TRBV6-6 to TRBJ1-5; the match to TRBD1 covers 9 bases. This sequence was found in a person aged 40 to 85 with oral cavity squamous cell carcinoma. Source: PBMCs, taken before nivolumab (anti-PD-1) treatment. The CDR3 loop is CATRDRDQPQHF. CDR3 in DNA: TGTGCCACCCGGGACAGGGATCAGCCCCAGCATTTT.